The 15 T cell receptor beta chains below were found in one sample sequenced in a study of T cells in narcolepsy. Clones were sequenced by immunoSEQ multiplex PCR, and TCRdb holds only the in-frame ones, with some missing. The sample has under 40,000 clones, around 86% seen once. Sequenced material: memory (CD45RA-) CD4+ T cells from blood. The receptor set was obtained from a human donor in good health.

The chain couples TRBV28 to TRBJ1-1; D call uncertain. V lost 4 bases and J 9 bases, leaving 15 bases between the germline ends. Per the germline V gene, CDR1 is MDHEN and CDR2 is SYDVKM. CDR3 length: 13 amino acids. The CDR3 DNA reads as TGTGCCAGCAGTTCCAAAGGAAGTGTTAAAGCTTTCTTT. This translates into CASSSKGSVKAFF.

The V call is TRBV28, the J call TRBJ2-3, with D possibly TRBD2 on 6 matching bases. The V gene lost 6 bases and the J gene lost 3 bases, with 16 bases spanning the gap. Germline-derived CDR1 and CDR2 are MDHEN and SYDVKM. This CDR3 comprises 15 residues. The CDR3, as DNA: TGTGCCAGCAGGGGAGGTGGGATCGATACAGATACGCAGTATTTT. Amino acids: CASRGGGIDTDTQYF.

The rearrangement uses TRBV4-1 and TRBJ1-4, with no clear D. Trimming shortened V by 4 bases and J by 5 bases, and 14 bases separated the two germline ends. CDR1 is MGHRA, CDR2 YSYEKL, per germline. The length of the CDR3 is 15 residues. CDR3 loop: CASSPPPPGNEKLFF. CDR3 coding DNA: TGCGCCAGCAGCCCACCGCCGCCGGGAAATGAAAAACTGTTTTTT.

The CDR3 sequence: CASSQEVGVLETQYF. Written as DNA, the CDR3 is TGCGCCAGCAGCCAAGAAGTGGGGGTATTGGAGACCCAGTACTTC. The rearrangement links TRBV4-3 to TRBJ2-5; the D call may be TRBD1 or TRBD2 (5 bases each). V shed 0 bases and J shed 5 bases, with 13 bases lying between them. CDR1 and CDR2 from the germline V gene are LGHNA and YSLEER. There are 15 residues in the CDR3.

This rearrangement joins TRBV6-1 to TRBJ2-7, with D perhaps TRBD1 or TRBD2 (5 bases each). The CDR3 is 14 residues long. V lost 2 bases and J 4 bases, leaving 12 bases between the germline ends. The germline gives CDR1 MNHNS, CDR2 SASEGT. CDR3 loop: CASSESDGAYEQYF. The CDR3 DNA sequence: TGTGCCAGCAGTGAATCTGACGGGGCGTACGAGCAGTACTTC.

The rearrangement joins TRBV28 to TRBJ1-1; 10 bases are a match to TRBD1. This CDR3 contains 15 residues. Unmatched junction bases numbered 15, after V lost 8 bases and J lost 9 bases. Germline CDR1 is MDHEN and CDR2 is SYDVKM. The CDR3 sequence: CASSSPGTGEPQAFF. The CDR3 nucleotides read TGTGCCAGCTCCTCTCCCGGGACAGGGGAGCCTCAAGCTTTCTTT.

Notes on this clone: Distinct nucleotide sequences in the sample also encode this CDR3. The chain links TRBV19 to TRBJ2-5; 7 bases align to TRBD1. There are 15 residues in the CDR3. Germline loops: CDR1 LNHDA, CDR2 SQIVND (reference sequence). V lost 6 bases to trimming and J lost 5 bases; unmatched junction nucleotides: 12. The CDR3 nucleotides read TGTGCCAGTAGCATGCCTACAGGGGCGATTGAGACCCAGTACTTC. Translating gives CASSMPTGAIETQYF. The variable domain in full, completed from reference TRBV19 and TRBJ2-5, reads DGGITQSPKYLFRKEGQNVTLSCEQNLNHDAMYWYRQDPGQGLRLIYYSQIVNDFQKGDIAEGYSVSREKKESFPLTVTSAQKNPTAFYLCASSMPTGAIETQYFGPGTRLLVL.

This clone was seen a handful of times. This chain links TRBV5-8 with TRBJ2-7, with D possibly being TRBD1 (6 bases). Per the germline V gene, CDR1 is SGHTS and CDR2 is YDEGEE. The CDR3 extends over 14 amino acids. V was cut by 4 bases and J by 6 bases, with 17 bases left in between. As DNA, the CDR3 is TGTGCCAGCAGCCCGGGACACGCGCCGGGCGAGCAGTACGTC. Translation: CASSPGHAPGEQYV.

The rearrangement joins TRBV19 to TRBJ2-3; TRBD2 might be the D (6 bases). From germline, CDR1 is LNHDA and CDR2 SQIVND (reference sequence). Trimming shortened V by 6 bases and J by 2 bases, and 9 bases separated the two germline ends. The CDR3 sequence is 13 residues long. The CDR3 protein is CASRGTATDTQYF. In nucleotides, the CDR3 is TGTGCCAGTAGGGGGACTGCCACAGATACGCAGTATTTT.

This chain uses TRBV28 with TRBJ2-2; 7 nucleotides agree with TRBD1. V shed 1 base and J 1 base; nucleotides not matched to a gene: 3. Looked up from germline, CDR1 is MDHEN and CDR2 is SYDVKM. CDR3 length: 16 residues. The CDR3 region has the DNA TGTGCCAGCAGTTTATTAGGGGGCGTGAACACCGGGGAGCTGTTTTTT. Protein product: CASSLLGGVNTGELFF. Full variable domain (outside the CDR3, taken from reference TRBV28 and TRBJ2-2): DVKVTQSSRYLVKRTGEKVFLECVQDMDHENMFWYRQDPGLGLRLIYFSYDVKMKEKGDIPEGYSVSREKKERFSLILESASTNQTSMYLCASSLLGGVNTGELFFGEGSRLTVL.

This clone was found once. The chain uses TRBV29-1 and TRBJ1-1; 12 bases align to TRBD1. CDR1 and CDR2 from the germline V gene are SQVTM and ANQGSEA. Losses at the gene ends were 6 bases for V and 1 base for J; bases not matched to a gene: 6. The length of the CDR3 is 15 residues. The CDR3 DNA reads as TGCAGCGTCGCCGGGACAGGGGGCGCGAACACTGAAGCTTTCTTT. Residues: CSVAGTGGANTEAFF.

This clone came up once. V is TRBV6-5 and J is TRBJ1-1; D gene ambiguous. Looked up from germline, CDR1 is MNHEY and CDR2 is SVGAGI. The V end was cut by 7 bases, the J end by 8 bases, with 17 bases between. There are 13 residues in the CDR3. Here the CDR3 reads CASMGSVLTEAFF. The CDR3 nucleotides read TGTGCCAGCATGGGTTCCGTCCTTACCGAAGCTTTCTTT.

V and J are TRBV5-1 and TRBJ1-1, with 7 nucleotides matching TRBD1. The CDR3 loop spans 14 amino acids. V trimming: 2 bases; J trimming: 4 bases; junction bases outside the gene matches: 5. The V gene's germline CDR1 is SGHRS and CDR2 YFSETQ. The CDR3 here is CASSFTPGGTEAFF. DNA of the CDR3: TGCGCCAGCAGCTTTACCCCAGGGGGCACTGAAGCTTTCTTT.

The chain employs TRBV9 and TRBJ2-6; D unresolved. V lost 3 bases to trimming and J lost 0 bases, with 4 bases between them. CDR1 is SGDLS, CDR2 YYNGEE, per germline. The CDR3 runs to 14 residues. CDR3 DNA sequence: TGTGCCAGCAGCGCCCCCTCTGGGGCCAACGTCCTGACTTTC. Translated, it gives CASSAPSGANVLTF.

This clone was detected only once. At one of its ends the junction is not consistent with the germline gene, which may arise from a read error. The V gene is TRBV6-1, the J gene TRBJ2-7, with D perhaps matching TRBD2 (6 bases). The germline V gene has CDR1 MNHNS and CDR2 SASEGT. The CDR3 spans 13 residues. The CDR3 nucleotides are TGTGCCAGCAGTCCGAGGGACTCCTCCGAGCAGTACTTC. Its translation is CASSPRDSSEQYF.